This T cell receptor beta chain was profiled in a study of cytomegalovirus exposure and HLA in healthy donors. Concerning this clone: The sample contains more than one DNA sequence encoding this CDR3.

The CDR3 length is 15 residues. V was trimmed by 3 bases and J by 3 bases, leaving 12 bases between them. Germline loops: CDR1 KGHSH, CDR2 LQKENI. 60 Vbeta and 13 Jbeta primers were used in PCR. Method: immunoSEQ multiplex PCR; TCRdb's copy keeps in-frame clones and lacks some. This table holds 100,000 to 150,000 clones, about 80% found once. The chain has TRBV18 and TRBJ1-5, with D possibly being TRBD1 (6 bases). The sample was PBMCs. The origin of this receptor is a man aged 25-45 years in good health and CMV-seronegative. In nucleotides, the CDR3 is TGTGCCAGCTCACCGAATACAGGGAACAATCAGCCCCAGCATTTT. Its protein is CASSPNTGNNQPQHF.